The table lists the clone carrying this T cell receptor beta chain with a count of one. The sample holds other DNA sequences that translate to the same CDR3. The method was immunoSEQ multiplex PCR; TCRdb's version includes in-frame clones alone and lacks a portion of them. The table has 7,500 to 8,500 clones, 75% to 85% seen once. This entry comes from a study of follicular helper T cells after annual influenza vaccination. Time point noted: 2014-2015 season, pre-vaccination. Germline-derived CDR1 and CDR2 are MNHNY and SVGAGI (reference sequence). V gave up 6 bases and J gave up 0 bases, with 9 bases separating them. This CDR3 comprises 13 residues.

The source is an adult who received the influenza vaccine. This specimen was CXCR5+ CD38- circulating T follicular helper cells from blood, taken on the day of influenza vaccination. Subset given: circulating Tfh, non-naive CD4+CXCR5+PD-1+ (ICOS+CD38+ or ICOS-CD38-). The chain has TRBV6-6 and TRBJ2-7; D not resolved. The chain's CDR3 is CASRHRDSYEQYF. CDR3 DNA: TGTGCCAGCAGACACCGAGACTCCTACGAGCAGTACTTC.